The 27 T cell receptor beta chains below come from one sample, sequenced in a study of blood T cell repertoires in COVID-19. Sequencing used immunoSEQ multiplex PCR; TCRdb keeps in-frame clones, though not all of them. The repertoire has around 310,000 clones, around 90% of them found once; the top ten carry more than 0.85%. The sequenced sample consisted of peripheral blood. The source is a woman aged 40 to 55 with COVID-19, enrolled during active disease.

The rearrangement links TRBV28 to TRBJ1-1; D is ambiguous. The CDR3 has 14 residues. In germline, CDR1 is MDHEN, CDR2 SYDVKM. Trimming took 3 bases from V and 3 from J, leaving 11 bases between them. The CDR3 here is CASSFPAGDTEAFF. The DNA for the CDR3 is TGTGCCAGCAGTTTCCCCGCAGGCGACACTGAAGCTTTCTTT.

This clone was seen only once. CDR3 DNA: TGTGCCAGCAGCAAAGGCGGTGGTAAGGAGGCGGATTCACCCCTCCACTTT. As protein: CASSKGGGKEADSPLHF. The chain couples TRBV21-1 to TRBJ1-6. TRBV21-1 is recorded as a pseudogene. The CDR3 is 17 residues long.

The chain combines TRBV7-9 with TRBJ1-1, with 9 bases aligning to TRBD1. The CDR3 is 16 residues long. Germline V CDR1 and CDR2: SEHNR, FQNEAQ (reference sequence). The V segment lost 4 bases and the J segment 4 bases; nucleotides outside the gene matches: 10. For the CDR3, the DNA is TGTGCCAGCAGCTCCCGGGACAGGGTCTCTGGCACTGAAGCTTTCTTT. Translated, it gives CASSSRDRVSGTEAFF.

V gene TRBV2 combines with J gene TRBJ1-5; D is perhaps TRBD1 (5 bases). CDR3 length: 16 residues. The V gene lost 5 bases and the J gene lost 6 bases, with 20 bases spanning the gap. Germline V gene sequence: CDR1 SNHLY, CDR2 FYNNEI. CDR3 DNA: TGTGCCAGCAGTCCACCGGGGGGGAGGGGAGGTCAGCCCCAGCATTTT. This gives the protein CASSPPGGRGGQPQHF. The full variable domain, with the rest looked up from reference TRBV2 and TRBJ1-5, is EPEVTQTPSHQVTQMGQEVILRCVPISNHLYFYWYRQILGQKVEFLVSFYNNEISEKSEIFDDQFSVERPDGSNFTLKIRSTKLEDSAMYFCASSPPGGRGGQPQHFGDGTRLSIL.

The chain couples TRBV7-9 to TRBJ1-2, with a possible D match to TRBD1 (5 bases). This CDR3 has 15 amino acids. With 0 bases removed from V and 6 bases from J, the gap between germline ends came to 14 bases. Germline V lookup: CDR1 SEHNR, CDR2 FQNEAQ (reference sequence). The CDR3 region has the DNA TGTGCCAGCAGCTTAGCGCCCGGGGGTAGCGATGGCTACACCTTC. It encodes CASSLAPGGSDGYTF.

The chain combines TRBV7-8 with TRBJ1-3; the D is unclear. V was cut by 5 bases and J by 0 bases, with 14 bases left in between. The CDR3 length is 16 residues. CDR1 and CDR2 from the germline V gene are SGHVS and FQNEAQ. The chain's CDR3 is CASSPPLVNSGNTIYF. CDR3 nucleotides: TGTGCCAGCAGCCCACCTCTAGTAAACTCTGGAAACACCATATATTTT.

This clone has just one count. The chain links TRBV29-1 to TRBJ2-5; 7 bases are shared with TRBD2. V shed 1 base, J shed 2 bases, and the junction held 13 bases outside the gene matches. The V gene's germline CDR1 is SQVTM and CDR2 ANQGSEA. CDR3 length: 17 amino acids. Written as DNA, the CDR3 is TGCAGCGTTGAAGTGGGAGGGTCCCTTAGTTGGCAAGAGACCCAGTACTTC. It codes for CSVEVGGSLSWQETQYF.

The sample holds one count of this clone. The CDR3: CASSSLSGRSPYEQYF. The CDR3 nucleotides read TGTGCCAGCAGCTCGCTGAGCGGGAGAAGTCCGTACGAGCAGTACTTC. This chain connects TRBV5-4 to TRBJ2-7; 8 bases line up with TRBD2. The junction had 12 bases not matched to a gene; V was cut back by 3 bases and J by 4 bases. Germline values: CDR1 SGHNT, CDR2 YYREEE (reference sequence). There are 16 residues in the CDR3.

This chain connects TRBV28 to TRBJ1-4; no clear D. The CDR3 extends over 14 amino acids. CDR1 and CDR2 from the germline V gene are MDHEN and SYDVKM. The V and J ends lost 7 bases and 3 bases respectively, with 12 bases between them. The CDR3, as DNA: TGTGCCAGCAAACAGAGGGATGCTAATGAAAAACTGTTTTTT. Residues: CASKQRDANEKLFF.

The chain recombines TRBV27 with TRBJ2-5, with 7 bases matching TRBD2. Germline V lookup: CDR1 MNHEY, CDR2 SMNVEV (reference sequence). This CDR3 region has 13 residues. Germline trimming cut 1 base from V and 5 bases from J; bases unmatched to any gene: 1. CDR3 in DNA: TGTGCCAGCAGTTTATGGGGGGGGGAGACCCAGTACTTC. Residues: CASSLWGGETQYF.

This rearrangement joins TRBV4-3 to TRBJ2-5; D unclear. The length of the CDR3 is 13 residues. Germline V gene lookup returns CDR1 LGHNA and CDR2 YSLEER. Deletions cut 4 bases from V and 5 bases from J, with 11 bases between. The CDR3 reads CASSLEDRETQYF. Here the CDR3 DNA reads TGCGCCAGCAGCCTTGAAGATCGGGAGACCCAGTACTTC.

The CDR3 DNA sequence: TGCGCCAGCAGCCCGGACAGAGGAGATAACAATGAGCAGTTCTTC. This gives the protein CASSPDRGDNNEQFF. V gene TRBV5-1 combines with J gene TRBJ2-1; the D gene is possibly TRBD1 (6 bases). This CDR3 is 15 amino acids long. Deletions cut 4 bases from V and 5 bases from J, with 16 bases between. The germline gives CDR1 SGHRS, CDR2 YFSETQ. Using reference TRBV5-1 and TRBJ2-1 for the parts outside the CDR3, the full variable domain is KAGVTQTPRYLIKTRGQQVTLSCSPISGHRSVSWYQQTPGQGLQFLFEYFSETQRNKGNFPGRFSGRQFSNSRSEMNVSTLELGDSALYLCASSPDRGDNNEQFFGPGTRLTVL.

The chain carries TRBV5-1 and TRBJ2-7; D is perhaps TRBD2 (5 bases). The V end was cut by 0 bases, the J end by 0 bases, with 10 bases between. Germline loops: CDR1 SGHRS, CDR2 YFSETQ. The CDR3 has 15 amino acids. Written as DNA, the CDR3 is TGCGCCAGCAGCTTGGCCCGGGGAATCTCCTACGAGCAGTACTTC. As protein: CASSLARGISYEQYF.

This clone occurred once. The rearrangement uses TRBV6-5 and TRBJ1-2, with 7 bases lining up with TRBD1. Germline CDR1 is MNHEY and CDR2 is SVGAGI. There are 11 residues in the CDR3. CDR3: CGAGGSYGYTF. DNA for the CDR3: TGTGGGGCAGGGGGATCTTATGGCTACACCTTC.

This chain connects TRBV7-9 to TRBJ1-3; D not certain. Trimming took 5 bases from V and 0 from J, leaving 8 bases between them. The length of the CDR3 is 14 residues. Germline V gene sequence: CDR1 SEHNR, CDR2 FQNEAQ (reference sequence). CDR3 protein: CASSHGDSGNTIYF. CDR3 bases: TGTGCCAGCAGCCACGGGGACTCTGGAAACACCATATATTTT. The full variable domain, with the rest looked up from reference TRBV7-9 and TRBJ1-3, is DTGVSQNPRHKITKRGQNVTFRCDPISEHNRLYWYRQTLGQGPEFLTYFQNEAQLEKSRLLSDRFSAERPKGSFSTLEIQRTEQGDSAMYLCASSHGDSGNTIYFGEGSWLTVV.

V gene TRBV6-6 combines with J gene TRBJ2-3, with 14 bases lining up with TRBD2. The CDR3 sequence is 16 residues long. Germline V lookup: CDR1 MNHNY, CDR2 SVGAGI (reference sequence). The ends lost 8 bases at V and 1 base at J; junction bases unmatched: 5. CDR3 in amino acids: CASQGTSGGGTDTQYF. The CDR3 DNA reads as TGTGCCAGCCAGGGGACTAGCGGGGGTGGCACAGATACGCAGTATTTT.

V gene TRBV7-9 combines with J gene TRBJ1-2, with D unresolved. Per the germline V gene, CDR1 is SEHNR and CDR2 is FQNEAQ (reference sequence). V gave up 3 bases and J gave up 1 base, with 9 bases separating them. The CDR3 has 14 amino acids. Here the CDR3 reads CASSFLPGNYGYTF. As DNA, the CDR3 is TGTGCCAGCAGCTTCCTTCCCGGTAACTATGGCTACACCTTC.

The CDR3 sequence: CASSIHARTDGYTF. DNA of the CDR3: TGTGCCAGCAGTATTCACGCGCGGACAGACGGCTACACCTTC. V is TRBV28 and J is TRBJ1-2; TRBD1 is a possible D gene (6 bases). Looked up from germline, CDR1 is MDHEN and CDR2 is SYDVKM. The CDR3 consists of 14 residues. V was trimmed by 5 bases and J by 8 bases, leaving 18 bases between them.

The rearrangement joins TRBV19 to TRBJ2-1; 9 bases are a match to TRBD2. Germline V gene sequence: CDR1 LNHDA, CDR2 SQIVND (reference sequence). Trimming removed 7 bases from V and 6 bases from J; junction bases left unmatched: 4. The CDR3 has 13 residues. The CDR3 DNA follows: TGTGCCAGTACGAGGACTAGCGTCAATGAGCAGTTCTTC. This gives the protein CASTRTSVNEQFF.

This chain links TRBV6-5 with TRBJ2-1; 9 bases align to TRBD2. Trimming at V came to 2 bases and at J to 8 bases, leaving 1 base not matched to a gene. The CDR3 totals 13 residues. Germline-derived CDR1 and CDR2 are MNHEY and SVGAGI. CDR3 sequence: CASSYGLAYEQFF. The CDR3, as DNA: TGTGCCAGCAGTTACGGACTAGCGTATGAGCAGTTCTTC.

Comment on this clone: Other DNA sequences of this sample code for an identical CDR3. The gene calls are TRBV5-1 and TRBJ2-3; 13 nucleotides match TRBD2. The CDR3 sequence is 16 residues long. The V segment lost 4 bases and the J segment 1 base; nucleotides outside the gene matches: 3. Germline V gives CDR1 SGHRS, CDR2 YFSETQ. Written as DNA, the CDR3 is TGCGCCAGCAGCCTTGGACTAGCGGGGGGCACAGATACGCAGTATTTT. Translating gives CASSLGLAGGTDTQYF.

The V and J genes are TRBV5-6 and TRBJ2-5, with 10 bases identical to TRBD2. The CDR3 extends over 14 amino acids. V gave up 5 bases and J gave up 4 bases; unmatched junction bases: 5. The germline V gene encodes CDR1 SGHDT and CDR2 YYEEEE. CDR3 region: CASSQASGGETQYF. CDR3 DNA sequence: TGTGCCAGCAGTCAGGCTAGCGGGGGAGAGACCCAGTACTTC.

To note about this clone: Additional DNA sequences in this sample encode the identical CDR3. In nucleotides, the CDR3 is TGTGCCAGTAGTATTACAGGGGTAGAGACCCAGTACTTC. It codes for CASSITGVETQYF. The chain couples TRBV19 to TRBJ2-5, with 7 bases lining up with TRBD1. The CDR3 consists of 13 residues. CDR1 LNHDA and CDR2 SQIVND come from the germline V gene (reference sequence). Trimming took 3 bases from V and 4 from J; bases not matched to a gene: 2.

This clone has more than one count but fewer than ten. This rearrangement joins TRBV5-1 to TRBJ1-6, with unresolved D. This CDR3 has 12 amino acids. Trimming left V 4 bases short and J 10 bases short, with 9 bases between. CDR1 and CDR2 from the germline V gene are SGHRS and YFSETQ. CDR3 region: CASSGGGSPLHF. CDR3 nucleotide sequence: TGCGCCAGCAGCGGAGGAGGGTCACCCCTCCACTTT.

The V gene is TRBV10-3, the J gene TRBJ2-7; 10 positions match TRBD1. V shed 6 bases, J shed 5 bases, and the junction held 4 bases outside the gene matches. This CDR3 has 13 residues. The germline V gene has CDR1 ENHRY and CDR2 SYGVKD. The CDR3 nucleotides are TGTGCCATCAGGGGGACAGGGGACAACGAGCAGTACTTC. This sequence encodes CAIRGTGDNEQYF.

V gene TRBV27 combines with J gene TRBJ2-5; 9 bases agree with TRBD1. Germline V gene sequence: CDR1 MNHEY, CDR2 SMNVEV (reference sequence). The CDR3 loop spans 15 amino acids. V trimming: 3 bases; J trimming: 8 bases; junction bases outside the gene matches: 10. Here the CDR3 DNA reads TGTGCCAGCAGTTTGCATCTGAAGGGACAGGGTACCCAGTACTTC. It specifies CASSLHLKGQGTQYF.

The chain employs TRBV27 and TRBJ2-2, with 7 nucleotides matching TRBD1. Trimming cost V 2 bases and J 7 bases; bases outside gene matches: 7. CDR3 length equals 15 residues. In germline, CDR1 is MNHEY, CDR2 SMNVEV (reference sequence). CDR3 sequence (DNA): TGTGCCAGCAGTTTAACCGGACAGGCCAACGGGGAGCTGTTTTTT. It specifies CASSLTGQANGELFF.